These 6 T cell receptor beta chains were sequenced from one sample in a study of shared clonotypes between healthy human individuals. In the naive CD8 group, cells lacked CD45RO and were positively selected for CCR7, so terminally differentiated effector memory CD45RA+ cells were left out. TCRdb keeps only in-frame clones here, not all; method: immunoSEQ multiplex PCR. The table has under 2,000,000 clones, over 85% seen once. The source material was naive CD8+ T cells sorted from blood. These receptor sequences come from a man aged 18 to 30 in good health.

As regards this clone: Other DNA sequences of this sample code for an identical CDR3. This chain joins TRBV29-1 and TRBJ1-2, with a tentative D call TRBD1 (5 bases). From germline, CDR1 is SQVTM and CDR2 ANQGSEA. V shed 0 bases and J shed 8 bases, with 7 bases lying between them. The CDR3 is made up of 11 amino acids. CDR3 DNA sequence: TGCAGCGTTGAAGATCAGGGCGGCTACACCTTC. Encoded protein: CSVEDQGGYTF.

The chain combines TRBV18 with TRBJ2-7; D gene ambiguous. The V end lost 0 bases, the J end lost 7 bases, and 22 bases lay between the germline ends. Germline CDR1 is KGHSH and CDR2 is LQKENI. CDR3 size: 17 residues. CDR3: CASSPPPTRIFLAEQYF. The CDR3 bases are TGTGCCAGCTCACCACCGCCCACAAGAATTTTTTTAGCAGAGCAGTACTTC. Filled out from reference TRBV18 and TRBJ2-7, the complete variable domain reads NAGVMQNPRHLVRRRGQEARLRCSPMKGHSHVYWYRQLPEEGLKFMVYLQKENIIDESGMPKERFSAEFPKEGPSILRIQQVVRGDSAAYFCASSPPPTRIFLAEQYFGPGTRLTVT.

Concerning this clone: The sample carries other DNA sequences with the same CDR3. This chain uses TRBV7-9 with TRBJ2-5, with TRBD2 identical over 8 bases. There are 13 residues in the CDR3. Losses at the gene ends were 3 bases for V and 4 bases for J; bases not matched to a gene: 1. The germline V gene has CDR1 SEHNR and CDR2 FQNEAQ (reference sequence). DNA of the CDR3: TGTGCCAGCAGCTTGGGACTAGGAGAGACCCAGTACTTC. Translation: CASSLGLGETQYF. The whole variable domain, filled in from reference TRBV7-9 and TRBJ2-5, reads DTGVSQNPRHKITKRGQNVTFRCDPISEHNRLYWYRQTLGQGPEFLTYFQNEAQLEKSRLLSDRFSAERPKGSFSTLEIQRTEQGDSAMYLCASSLGLGETQYFGPGTRLLVL.

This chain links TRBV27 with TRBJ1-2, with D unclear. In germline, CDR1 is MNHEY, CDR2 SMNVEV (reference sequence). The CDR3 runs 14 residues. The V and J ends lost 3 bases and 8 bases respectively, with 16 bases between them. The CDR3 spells CASSLSPTRLGYTF. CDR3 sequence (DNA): TGTGCCAGCAGTTTGAGCCCCACGAGATTGGGCTACACCTTC.

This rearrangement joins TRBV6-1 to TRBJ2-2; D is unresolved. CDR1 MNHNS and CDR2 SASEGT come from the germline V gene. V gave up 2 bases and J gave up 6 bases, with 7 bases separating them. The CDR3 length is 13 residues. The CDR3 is CASSERAAGELFF. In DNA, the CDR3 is TGTGCCAGCAGTGAACGTGCGGCCGGGGAGCTGTTTTTT.

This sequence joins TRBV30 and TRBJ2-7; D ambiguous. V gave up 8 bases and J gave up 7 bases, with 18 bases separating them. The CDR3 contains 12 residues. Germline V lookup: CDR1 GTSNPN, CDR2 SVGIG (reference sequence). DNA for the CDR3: TGTGCCGCCTCCAGAGATCTGTGGGAGCAGTACTTC. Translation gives CAASRDLWEQYF.